The 28 T cell receptor beta chains below all came from one sample that was sequenced in a study of T-cell reconstitution after alpha-beta-depleted transplantation in children. For TCRbeta, the library was prepared with unique molecular identifiers. From the PCR reads, TCRdb called clonotypes with MiXCR, one entry per CDR3 protein. The sample yields about 250,000 distinct CDR3 sequences, more than 20% seen once. Sequences were derived from PBMCs, mostly from graft donor cells, sampled 360 days after TCRalphabeta/CD19-depleted stem cell transplant. The receptors here all came from a female patient aged 2-9 years who had a stem cell transplant for congenital amegakaryocytic thrombocytopenia, so the T cells may come from the graft donor.

In this sample, this clonotype turned up a few times. The chain carries TRBV9 and TRBJ2-1; 10 bases map to TRBD2. Germline CDR1 reads SGDLS; CDR2 reads YYNGEE. V lost 3 bases to trimming and J lost 4 bases; unmatched junction nucleotides: 1. The CDR3 sequence is 14 residues long. The CDR3 bases are TGTGCCAGCAGCGCGGGACTAGCGTACAATGAGCAGTTCTTC. Amino acids: CASSAGLAYNEQFF.

The genes are TRBV6-5 and TRBJ2-1; D is undetermined. This CDR3 is 15 amino acids long. Germline V gene data show CDR1 as MNHEY and CDR2 as SVGAGI. V lost 2 bases and J lost 5, with 13 bases in between. The CDR3 loop reads CASSYQKERHNEQFF. DNA for the CDR3: TGTGCCAGCAGTTACCAGAAAGAGCGACACAATGAGCAGTTCTTC.

This clonotype was counted between two and nine times. This chain links TRBV5-5 with TRBJ1-1, with 10 bases matching TRBD1. This CDR3 region has 17 residues. Germline V lookup: CDR1 SGHKS, CDR2 YYEKEE (reference sequence). Losses at the gene ends were 1 base for V and 0 bases for J; bases not matched to a gene: 6. The CDR3 reads CASSLLYGQGVNTEAFF. In nucleotides, the CDR3 is TGTGCCAGCAGCTTGCTTTACGGACAGGGGGTGAACACTGAAGCTTTCTTT. The full variable domain, its missing parts supplied by reference TRBV5-5 and TRBJ1-1, is DAGVTQSPTHLIKTRGQQVTLRCSPISGHKSVSWYQQVLGQGPQFIFQYYEKEERGRGNFPDRFSARQFPNYSSELNVNALLLGDSALYLCASSLLYGQGVNTEAFFGQGTRLTVV.

The rearrangement joins TRBV6-5 to TRBJ2-5; 9 bases agree with TRBD2. CDR1 and CDR2 (germline): MNHEY, SVGAGI. V gave up 3 bases and J gave up 4 bases; unmatched junction bases: 12. This CDR3 is built from 17 residues. The CDR3 sequence is CASSYLHAGGLGETQYF. CDR3 in DNA: TGTGCCAGCAGTTATCTGCACGCGGGAGGGCTAGGAGAGACCCAGTACTTC.

DNA of the CDR3: TGTGCCAGCAGCGCCAATAGTGGACAGGTCACGCAGTATTTT. It specifies CASSANSGQVTQYF. The rearrangement links TRBV9 to TRBJ2-3; the match to TRBD1 covers 7 bases. Germline trimming cut 3 bases from V and 9 bases from J; bases unmatched to any gene: 10. This CDR3 comprises 14 residues. Germline V gene lookup returns CDR1 SGDLS and CDR2 YYNGEE. The whole variable domain, filled in from reference TRBV9 and TRBJ2-3, reads DSGVTQTPKHLITATGQRVTLRCSPRSGDLSVYWYQQSLDQGLQFLIQYYNGEERAKGNILERFSAQQFPDLHSELNLSSLELGDSALYFCASSANSGQVTQYFGPGTRLTVL.

The chain couples TRBV4-3 to TRBJ2-7, with TRBD1 matching over 7 bases. The germline V gene encodes CDR1 LGHNA and CDR2 YSLEER. The CDR3 has 15 residues. Losses at the gene ends were 8 bases for V and 2 bases for J; bases not matched to a gene: 12. The CDR3 coding sequence is TGCGCCAGCGGCCCAATTCGGGACAGTCCCTACGAGCAGTACTTC. It encodes CASGPIRDSPYEQYF.

The sample holds a few counts of this clonotype. The chain uses TRBV29-1 and TRBJ1-2; no clear D gene. The CDR3 covers 13 residues. Germline V lookup: CDR1 SQVTM, CDR2 ANQGSEA. V was trimmed by 7 bases and J by 0 bases, leaving 12 bases between them. The CDR3 region is CSGFFATNYGYTF. Here the CDR3 DNA reads TGCAGCGGGTTTTTCGCAACTAACTATGGCTACACCTTC.

The gene calls are TRBV28 and TRBJ2-3; D perhaps matches TRBD1 (5 bases). The CDR3 covers 17 residues. CDR1 is MDHEN and CDR2 is SYDVKM in the germline V gene. V was cut by 5 bases and J by 2 bases, with 20 bases left in between. The CDR3 coding sequence is TGTGCCAGCAGTCCCTCAGAGCCAGGGCCGATCACAGATACGCAGTATTTT. Protein sequence: CASSPSEPGPITDTQYF.

This chain joins TRBV29-1 and TRBJ2-1, with D tentatively TRBD2 (6 bases). CDR3 length: 13 amino acids. CDR1 and CDR2 (germline): SQVTM, ANQGSEA. The DNA of the CDR3 is TGCAGTTGGAGGGAACTTGGTTACAATGAGCAGTTCTTC. Protein product: CSWRELGYNEQFF.

This clonotype showed up many times. V and J are TRBV12-3 or TRBV12-4 and TRBJ2-3; 8 positions agree with TRBD2. V was clipped by 2 bases and J by 6 bases; unmatched bases: 10. The CDR3 totals 16 residues. The CDR3 DNA sequence: TGTGCCAGCAGTTTATTCTCCGGGAGGGCCGGTGATACGCAGTATTTT. Translating gives CASSLFSGRAGDTQYF.

This sequence joins TRBV12-3 or TRBV12-4 and TRBJ2-7; 7 nucleotides agree with TRBD1. V shed 3 bases and J 4 bases; nucleotides not matched to a gene: 6. The CDR3 runs to 14 residues. The CDR3 protein is CASSFRGHPYEQYF. The CDR3 nucleotides are TGTGCCAGCAGTTTTAGGGGGCATCCTTACGAGCAGTACTTC.

This clonotype was seen a few times. The V gene is TRBV7-7, the J gene TRBJ2-5, with D possibly matching TRBD1 (5 bases). CDR1 and CDR2 from the germline V gene are SSHAT and FNYEAQ (reference sequence). This CDR3 region has 16 residues. V was shortened by 3 bases and J by 5 bases, with 19 bases between the two germline ends. The CDR3 region is CASSFYDRGPRETQYF. The CDR3, as DNA: TGTGCCAGCAGCTTTTATGACAGAGGCCCGAGGGAGACCCAGTACTTC.

This rearrangement joins TRBV6-1 to TRBJ2-1; D gene ambiguous. V was shortened by 2 bases and J by 0 bases, with 8 bases between the two germline ends. This CDR3 is built from 15 residues. Per germline, CDR1 MNHNS and CDR2 SASEGT. The CDR3 reads CASSENPNSYNEQFF. The CDR3 coding sequence is TGTGCCAGCAGTGAAAATCCAAACTCCTACAATGAGCAGTTCTTC.

The CDR3: CATSDPRGQTGYTF. The CDR3, as DNA: TGTGCCACCAGTGATCCCCGGGGGCAGACGGGCTACACCTTC. V is TRBV24-1 and J is TRBJ1-2, with D possibly being TRBD1 (6 bases). CDR1 is KGHDR, CDR2 SFDVKD, per germline. V was shortened by 3 bases and J by 8 bases, with 15 bases between the two germline ends. CDR3 size: 14 residues.

V is TRBV5-1 and J is TRBJ2-1; the D gene is possibly TRBD1 (6 bases). Trimming cost V 4 bases and J 4 bases, with 12 bases left between them. CDR1 and CDR2 (germline): SGHRS, YFSETQ. There are 14 residues in the CDR3. Here the CDR3 DNA reads TGCGCCAGCAGCCCGGGACATACTTACAATGAGCAGTTCTTC. Translated, it gives CASSPGHTYNEQFF.

This chain joins TRBV12-3 or TRBV12-4 and TRBJ2-4; no reliable D call. Trimming cost V 3 bases and J 0 bases, with 12 bases left between them. The CDR3 has 16 amino acids. The CDR3 coding sequence is TGTGCCAGCAGTTTCTGGCAGCACCAAGCCAAAAACATTCAGTACTTC. Residues: CASSFWQHQAKNIQYF.

In this sample, this clonotype turned up many times. Here the CDR3 DNA reads TGTGCCGCGCACAACGGGACTAGCGGCCACGAGCAGTACTTC. Its translation: CAAHNGTSGHEQYF. This sequence joins TRBV10-3 and TRBJ2-7; 11 nucleotides line up with TRBD2. The CDR3 totals 14 residues. V lost 11 bases and J lost 5; bases outside the gene matches: 11. CDR1 ENHRY and CDR2 SYGVKD come from the germline V gene.

Regarding this clonotype: Relative to the germline gene, one junction end is altered; a read error may explain this. This chain connects TRBV7-2 to TRBJ2-5, with 12 bases fitting TRBD2. CDR1 and CDR2 (germline): SGHTA, FQGNSA. There are 17 residues in the CDR3. CDR3 DNA sequence: TGTGCCTGCAGCTTAGTAGGCCTAGCGGGAGGGGGAGAGACCCAGTACTTC. It encodes CACSLVGLAGGGETQYF.

This clonotype turned up a few times. J is TRBJ2-2 and V is TRBV25-1; D might be TRBD2 (5 bases). The V gene's germline CDR1 is MGHDK and CDR2 SYGVNS. With 1 base removed from V and 0 bases from J, the gap between germline ends came to 9 bases. The CDR3 covers 16 residues. CDR3 DNA sequence: TGTGCCAGCAGTGAATCGGGGTTCGCGAACACCGGGGAGCTGTTTTTT. Translation: CASSESGFANTGELFF.

This clonotype was picked up many times. The chain links TRBV2 to TRBJ2-7; D not certain. V gave up 5 bases and J gave up 3 bases, with 5 bases separating them. This CDR3 has 11 residues. Germline V gene lookup returns CDR1 SNHLY and CDR2 FYNNEI. CDR3 nucleotide sequence: TGTGCCAGCAGTAAGAACTACGAGCAGTACTTC. Protein sequence: CASSKNYEQYF.

This clonotype was observed at least ten times. One end of the junction does not line up with germline, which may come from a read error. The genes are TRBV12-3 or TRBV12-4 and TRBJ2-1; a weak D match, TRBD2 (5 bases). CDR3 size: 15 residues. The CDR3 coding sequence is TGCGCCAGCAGCTTGGCCGGAGGCCTCTACAATGAGCAGTTCTTC. Protein product: CASSLAGGLYNEQFF.

The sample holds a few counts of this clonotype. V and J are TRBV29-1 and TRBJ1-1; no firm D call. Germline CDR1 is SQVTM and CDR2 is ANQGSEA. This CDR3 has 13 amino acids. Trimming took off 2 bases at V and 0 bases at J, with 7 bases between the two ends. Here the CDR3 DNA reads TGCAGCGTTGAACGTGGATTGAACACTGAAGCTTTCTTT. Amino acids: CSVERGLNTEAFF.

The V gene is TRBV12-3 or TRBV12-4, the J gene TRBJ1-2, with a possible D match to TRBD1 (5 bases). CDR3 length equals 13 residues. V lost 2 bases, J lost 5 bases, and 9 bases lay in between. CDR3: CASSLQGWYGYTF. The CDR3 DNA sequence: TGTGCCAGCAGTTTACAGGGTTGGTATGGCTACACCTTC.

The rearrangement uses TRBV19 and TRBJ1-2, with D hard to call. Looked up from germline, CDR1 is LNHDA and CDR2 is SQIVND (reference sequence). The CDR3 consists of 14 residues. V was trimmed by 5 bases and J by 2 bases, leaving 12 bases between them. The CDR3 DNA sequence: TGTGCCAGTAGTCTGCTCGTAGGCAACTATGGCTACACCTTC. Protein product: CASSLLVGNYGYTF.

This clonotype occurred a few times. The chain has TRBV29-1 and TRBJ2-1; TRBD2 agrees at 9 bases. The CDR3 spans 14 residues. Germline assignment: CDR1 SQVTM and CDR2 ANQGSEA. The J segment lost 9 bases and the V segment lost 2 bases, leaving 8 bases of the junction unmatched. The CDR3 nucleotides are TGCAGCGTTGAATGGATGCGGGAGGGGGGTGAGCAGTTCTTC. It encodes CSVEWMREGGEQFF.

This chain uses TRBV5-1 with TRBJ2-3; perhaps TRBD1 as D (6 bases). The CDR3 has 15 amino acids. CDR1 and CDR2 from the germline V gene are SGHRS and YFSETQ. The ends were cut back, 3 bases at V and 0 bases at J, with 11 bases in the middle. The CDR3 bases are TGCGCCAGCAGCTCCCGACAGGCTAGCACAGATACGCAGTATTTT. It specifies CASSSRQASTDTQYF.

In its sample, this clonotype was seen a few times. The V call is TRBV29-1, the J call TRBJ2-7; D perhaps matches TRBD2 (6 bases). Germline CDR1 and CDR2: SQVTM and ANQGSEA. The CDR3 contains 11 residues. V was clipped by 4 bases and J by 6 bases, with 10 bases between them. Written as DNA, the CDR3 is TGCAGCGTTGCGGGAGTAACCGAGCAGTACTTC. It codes for CSVAGVTEQYF.

This clonotype was picked up a small number of times. The chain uses TRBV12-3 or TRBV12-4 and TRBJ1-2; D remains ambiguous. This CDR3 region has 11 residues. The V gene lost 1 base and the J gene lost 13 bases, with 10 bases spanning the gap. The CDR3 is CASSLGPVATF. The CDR3 DNA sequence: TGTGCCAGCAGTTTAGGACCGGTTGCCACCTTC.